These 14 T cell receptor beta chains came from one sample sequenced in a study of regulatory T cells in long-lasting Graves disease. The time point here: newly diagnosed GD, antithyroid drugs for less than 3 months. PBMCs provided the RNA from which the TCR library was made. Library construction for TCR beta used iRepertoire HTBI primers and Arm-PCR of CDR3 regions. TCRdb recomputed calls from the multiplex PCR reads with MiXCR, one row per CDR3 protein. There are 350,000 to 500,000 distinct CDR3 sequences in the sample; 16% occur only once, and about 10% lies in the top ten. This sample also appeared in a second study, on T cells in Graves' hyperthyroidism and ophthalmopathy.

Sequenced material: peripheral blood mononuclear cells (PBMCs), taken at new diagnosis, from a patient treated with antithyroid drugs. Receptor source: a woman younger than 45 with Graves disease.

J is TRBJ2-1 and V is TRBV29-1, with TRBD1 matching over 7 bases. The CDR3 is made up of 14 amino acids. Germline V CDR1 and CDR2: SQVTM, ANQGSEA. V shed 7 bases and J 10 bases; nucleotides not matched to a gene: 16. CDR3 sequence reads: CSAKKGGFSIEQFF. CDR3 bases: TGCAGCGCCAAAAAAGGGGGCTTTAGCATAGAGCAGTTCTTC.

This clonotype was counted ten times or more. The chain recombines TRBV7-2 with TRBJ2-1; TRBD1 might be the D (6 bases). The CDR3 has 12 amino acids. V gave up 5 bases and J gave up 7 bases, with 9 bases separating them. The germline CDR1 and CDR2 sequences are SGHTA and FQGNSA. CDR3 nucleotides: TGTGCCAGCAGCATCGACAGGAATGAGCAGTTCTTC. It specifies CASSIDRNEQFF.

The chain has TRBV6-1 and TRBJ2-5; D is perhaps TRBD2 (5 bases). CDR1 is MNHNS and CDR2 is SASEGT in the germline V gene. V gave up 3 bases and J gave up 4 bases, with 12 bases separating them. The CDR3 is 14 residues long. CDR3: CASSEDFWGETQYF. The CDR3 DNA is TGTGCCAGCAGTGAGGACTTCTGGGGAGAGACCCAGTACTTC.

This clonotype occurred many times. The chain recombines TRBV28 with TRBJ2-2; D is uncertain. CDR1 and CDR2 (germline): MDHEN, SYDVKM. Between the trimmed V and J ends, which lost 5 bases and 2 bases, there was a span of 15 bases. This CDR3 has 16 amino acids. The CDR3 here is CASSPPRIHNTGELFF. The CDR3, as DNA: TGTGCCAGCAGTCCTCCCAGGATCCACAACACCGGGGAGCTGTTTTTT. The variable domain in full, with the rest retrieved from reference TRBV28 and TRBJ2-2, is DVKVTQSSRYLVKRTGEKVFLECVQDMDHENMFWYRQDPGLGLRLIYFSYDVKMKEKGDIPEGYSVSREKKERFSLILESASTNQTSMYLCASSPPRIHNTGELFFGEGSRLTVL.

This clonotype appeared a few times. CDR3 loop: CASSLAGLGGRRAGLRGYTF. The CDR3 DNA sequence: TGTGCCAGCAGTTTAGCTGGTTTGGGCGGCCGTCGAGCAGGGTTGCGTGGCTACACCTTC. This chain uses TRBV12-3 or TRBV12-4 with TRBJ1-2; possible D gene TRBD1, 5 bases. The V end lost 0 bases, the J end lost 7 bases, and 30 bases lay between the germline ends. The CDR3 spans 20 residues.

This clonotype was seen many times. The rearrangement joins TRBV2 to TRBJ2-3; D uncertain. The germline V gene encodes CDR1 SNHLY and CDR2 FYNNEI. The CDR3 spans 14 residues. The V gene lost 7 bases and the J gene lost 0 bases, with 11 bases spanning the gap. The CDR3 reads CASTEQPSTDTQYF. The CDR3 nucleotides read TGTGCCAGCACGGAACAACCTAGCACAGATACGCAGTATTTT.

In its sample, this clonotype was seen a few times. The genes are TRBV15 and TRBJ2-1; TRBD1 is a possible D gene (6 bases). CDR1 and CDR2 from the germline V gene are LNHNV and YYDKDF (reference sequence). V lost 0 bases and J lost 8, with 14 bases in between. The length of the CDR3 is 15 residues. The CDR3 loop is CATSREAGALDEQFF. DNA for the CDR3: TGTGCCACCAGCAGAGAGGCAGGGGCTTTGGATGAGCAGTTCTTC.

The gene calls are TRBV24-1 and TRBJ2-2; the D is unclear. CDR3 length: 11 amino acids. CDR1 is KGHDR and CDR2 is SFDVKD in the germline V gene. The V end lost 11 bases, the J end lost 1 base, and 4 bases lay between the germline ends. The CDR3 reads CAIQNTGELFF. The CDR3 DNA reads as TGTGCCATCCAGAACACCGGGGAGCTGTTTTTT.

This clonotype was seen repeatedly, ten times or more. In nucleotides, the CDR3 is TGTGCCAGCAGTTCGACAGGGGGCGCATACTATGGCTACACCTTC. This sequence encodes CASSSTGGAYYGYTF. The gene calls are TRBV28 and TRBJ1-2, with TRBD1 identical over 10 bases. The germline gives CDR1 MDHEN, CDR2 SYDVKM. The CDR3 has 15 residues. Germline trimming cut 4 bases from V and 3 bases from J; bases unmatched to any gene: 5.

This clonotype appeared a few times. The chain recombines TRBV29-1 with TRBJ2-2; no clear D. CDR1 is SQVTM and CDR2 is ANQGSEA in the germline V gene. V lost 4 bases, J lost 1 base, and 13 bases lay in between. The CDR3 totals 15 residues. The DNA of the CDR3 is TGCAGCGTTGGTCAGGCAGGAAGGAACACCGGGGAGCTGTTTTTT. Its protein is CSVGQAGRNTGELFF.

This chain uses TRBV28 with TRBJ2-4, with 11 bases identical to TRBD1. The ends lost 3 bases at V and 1 base at J; junction bases unmatched: 11. Germline V gene data show CDR1 as MDHEN and CDR2 as SYDVKM. The CDR3 runs 19 residues. In nucleotides, the CDR3 is TGTGCCAGCAGTTTTCCGGGACAGGGGGTTTTTGGGGCCAAAAACATTCAGTACTTC. It is translated as CASSFPGQGVFGAKNIQYF.

This clonotype was detected ten times or more. The chain couples TRBV28 to TRBJ1-5; D is unresolved. V was trimmed by 3 bases and J by 2 bases, leaving 14 bases between them. CDR1 is MDHEN and CDR2 is SYDVKM in the germline V gene. The CDR3 sequence is 16 residues long. The CDR3 nucleotides read TGTGCCAGCAGTTTCCTGGTGGGTATGGGCAATCAGCCCCAGCATTTT. Protein: CASSFLVGMGNQPQHF.

This clonotype came up many times. This sequence joins TRBV30 and TRBJ2-1; weak D call: TRBD1 (5 bases). V was pared by 5 bases and J by 8 bases, with 19 bases between. CDR1 GTSNPN and CDR2 SVGIG come from the germline V gene (reference sequence). The CDR3 is 14 amino acids. The CDR3 DNA follows: TGTGCCTGGTCCCTTGGGTCAGGGTCGGATGAGCAGTTCTTC. Amino acids: CAWSLGSGSDEQFF.

This clonotype was seen many times. This sequence joins TRBV7-6 and TRBJ1-6, with D perhaps TRBD1 (5 bases). V was trimmed by 5 bases and J by 10 bases, leaving 15 bases between them. The length of the CDR3 is 14 residues. Germline CDR1 reads SGHVS; CDR2 reads FNYEAQ. DNA for the CDR3: TGTGCCAGCAGCCCAGAGGCAGGGAGATCACCCCTCCACTTT. This sequence encodes CASSPEAGRSPLHF.